This TCR beta chain was found in a study of cytomegalovirus exposure and HLA in healthy donors (TCRdb year 2017). Background on the whole study: According to a later analysis, one platform produced both the 110 or so validation repertoires and the roughly 640 repertoires of the first cohort. High-throughput TCR immunosequencing, statistical association of individual TCRs with disease status, and machine learning were combined to predict cytomegalovirus infection status. The aim of the study was to test whether cataloging public T cell receptors could identify signatures of past pathogen exposure. In addition to the first cohort of 666 subjects, a separate validation cohort of 120 different subjects was used.

The library was prepared using the immunoSEQ multiplex PCR assay. As for how the authors treated the data: To diagnose cytomegalovirus status from the catalog of TCR beta chain sequences, a statistical classification framework was built. Sourced from immuneACCESS, this table was stored by TCRdb with only in-frame sequences that have V and J called. A share of the clones is absent; for the studies checked, an unresolved V gene accounts for under half, and the remainder has no known explanation. That table gives V, J and clone size, and the DNA gave D and trimming. The sample records approximately 150,000 clones, 80% to 90% of which are singletons. The ten biggest clones cover about 1.5% of the sample. Summary of the overall study and its limitations: The study gave a list of under 200 TCR beta chains associated with cytomegalovirus. Across donors, most TCR sequences were observed very rarely, whereas some public TCRs were present in many individuals. The authors suggested that the approach could potentially be generalized to other disease states and immunological phenotypes. The classifier was reported to diagnose cytomegalovirus status with high specificity and sensitivity in both the original cohort and the validation cohort. A later analysis found that TCRs clustered in the first cohort also tended to co-occur in the 95 to 150 validation repertoires, with 94% of cluster scores above 0. The validation cohort had no HLA typing available for a later analysis, so co-occurrence within that cohort was assessed over all 120 or so repertoires. In vitro tests confirmed that three of the cytomegalovirus-associated TCR beta chains recognize cytomegalovirus antigens.

Separate from the roughly 630-subject first cohort, the validation cohort of 120 subjects was the group to which the donors belonged. Turning to this clone: It lacks a known antigen. One base away there is no much larger clone; base qualities are not given.

The CDR3 covers 15 residues, taking in both the cysteine and the phenylalanine. The retained sequence is limited to the CDR3, 45 bases, with the frame set at the first base. From the germline V gene, CDR1 is SGDLS and CDR2 is YYNGEE. Trimming takes 1 base from V and 0 bases from J, and the germline ends sit 8 bases apart. The receptor chain draws on TRBV9 and TRBJ2-1, with no reliable assignment of the D segment. This TCR derives from a woman younger than 45 in good health and CMV-seronegative. The sample consisted of PBMCs. CDR3 loop: CASSVSSPSYNEQFF. The DNA sequence is TGTGCCAGCAGCGTAAGCTCTCCCTCCTACAATGAGCAGTTCTTC.